This TCR beta chain was identified in a study of metastatic and nonmetastatic thyroid tumors. The study, taken as a whole, reports: Relative to benign nodules, malignant thyroid tumors were reportedly characterized by significantly elevated TCR beta diversity in blood and tumor.

This clone counts as medium-sized. Its cognate antigen is unknown. Between the trimmed V and J ends, which lost 5 bases and 5 bases, there was a span of 18 bases. The CDR3 contains 15 residues. Thyroid surgery had not been preceded by any treatment in any patient. Original processing methods: It was from CDR3 differences across clinicopathological groups that a distant-metastasis classifier for papillary thyroid cancer was built. With MiXCR, TCRdb reprocessed the PCR reads. TCRdb, rather than the study authors, made the V and J calls. The data show over 13,000 clones, about 23% seen once. The clonotype was recovered from a female donor with papillary thyroid cancer or a benign thyroid nodule (not recorded which). Some clones in this sample may be carry-over from other donors' samples. Source material: tumor tissue. V usage is TRBV12-3 or TRBV12-4 and J usage is TRBJ1-1; D not resolved. The CDR3 nucleotides are TGTGCCAGCAGTCGGATCGGCGGCCGGGAAACTGAAGCTTTCTTT. Translating it yields CASSRIGGRETEAFF.